The T cell receptor beta chain under discussion was sequenced for a study of T-cell memory formation after mild COVID-19. Study overall: Clustering of TCRs was largely donor specific.

V lost 7 bases to trimming and J lost 6 bases, with 6 bases between them. CDR3 length: 10 residues. Germline CDR1 reads SGHTA; CDR2 reads FQGNSA. As regards this clonotype: Antigen: not known.

5'RACE, which relied on constant-segment primers, yielded TCR alpha and TCR beta cDNA libraries carrying sample barcodes and UMIs. Each CDR3 protein is one row after TCRdb ran MiXCR on the 5' RACE reads. The table shows more than 150,000 distinct CDR3 sequences, with around 18% occurring only once. Findings and limits, study-wide: Shrinking CD4+ clones resided mostly in CM and EM, and CD8+ ones in EMRA.

This rearrangement joins TRBV7-2 to TRBJ1-2; D call uncertain. Sequencing was carried out using PBMCs or a T cell subset sorted from them (not recorded which). The receptor was derived from a man aged 18 to 30 who had mild COVID-19 (a few samples of this study predate the infection). Cell type and time point are not known. In DNA form, the CDR3 reads TGTGCCAGCATTGGGGATGGCTACACCTTC. Residues: CASIGDGYTF. Complete variable domain (other parts from reference TRBV7-2 and TRBJ1-2): GAGVSQSPSNKVTEKGKDVELRCDPISGHTALYWYRQSLGQGLEFLIYFQGNSAPDKSGLPSDRFSAERTGGSVSTLTIQRTQQEDSAVYLCASIGDGYTFGSGTRLTVV.